This is a list of T cell receptor beta chains from one sample in a study of cytomegalovirus exposure and HLA in healthy donors. Here immunoSEQ multiplex PCR was the method, and the copy in TCRdb shows in-frame clones only, minus some. The profile shows some 130,000 clones, about 84% of them singletons. The sequenced material came from PBMCs. The receptors stem from a boy aged 5 to 17 in good health and CMV-seronegative. The CDR3 runs from the conserved cysteine through the conserved F or W. The order of the fields is J gene, D gene, V gene, clone size, CDR3 DNA, CDR3 protein. The D gene is left open where the match is weak. For some rows the clone size is stated as once, few or many, or as a class when expanded; others skip it.

J: TRBJ2-1; D: NA; V: TRBV13; size: NA; DNA: TGTGCCAGCAGCTTAAGAGCGAACAATGAGCAGTTCTTC; CDR3: CASSLRANNEQFF
J: TRBJ2-7; D: NA; V: TRBV5-6; size: NA; DNA: TGTGCCAGCAGCTTAGGGGCCGCCTACGAGCAGTACTTC; CDR3: CASSLGAAYEQYF
J: TRBJ2-1; D: TRBD2; V: TRBV13; size: NA; DNA: TGTGCCAGCAGCCCCCCGGGACTAGCGGGAGACCATGAGCAGTTCTTC; CDR3: CASSPPGLAGDHEQFF
J: TRBJ2-1; D: NA; V: TRBV11-3; size: NA; DNA: TGTGCCAGCAGCTTAGCATACAATGAGCAGTTCTTC; CDR3: CASSLAYNEQFF
J: TRBJ1-2; D: NA; V: TRBV4-2; size: NA; DNA: TGTGCCAGCAGCCAAGAGATTGTACAGGGATCCGCGACCTATGGCTACGCCTTC; CDR3: CASSQEIVQGSATYGYAF
J: TRBJ2-5; D: TRBD2; V: TRBV5-1; size: NA; DNA: TGCGCCAGCAGCGAGGCGGGAGGGCTTCAGAAGACCCAGTACTTC; CDR3: CASSEAGGLQKTQYF
J: TRBJ1-1; D: NA; V: TRBV5-1; size: NA; DNA: TGCGCCAGCAGCTTAGGGGAATCTGAAGCTTTCTTT; CDR3: CASSLGESEAFF
J: TRBJ2-2; D: NA; V: TRBV4-1; size: NA; DNA: TGCGCCAGCAGCTCCAAGATGTACAGCTTGGACTCCGGGGAGCTGTTTTTT; CDR3: CASSSKMYSLDSGELFF
J: TRBJ2-7; D: NA; V: TRBV6-6; size: NA; DNA: TGTGCCAGCAGTTACCACAGGTCGCCCTACGAGCAGTACTTC; CDR3: CASSYHRSPYEQYF
J: TRBJ2-2; D: NA; V: TRBV30; size: NA; DNA: TGTGCCTGGAGGCGGGGCACCGGGGAGCTGTTTTTT; CDR3: CAWRRGTGELFF
J: TRBJ2-7; D: NA; V: TRBV6-1; size: NA; DNA: TGTGCCAGCAGTGAAAGGGGCAACTACGAGCAGTACTTC; CDR3: CASSERGNYEQYF
J: TRBJ2-2; D: TRBD1; V: TRBV7-2; size: NA; DNA: TGTGCCATCCCGACAGGGGGCGTGACCGGGGAGCTGTTTTTT; CDR3: CAIPTGGVTGELFF
J: TRBJ2-1; D: NA; V: TRBV4-3; size: NA; DNA: TGCGCCAGCAGCCAAGATGGGGCAGGAACCTACAATGAGCAGTTCTTC; CDR3: CASSQDGAGTYNEQFF
J: TRBJ2-3; D: NA; V: TRBV11-3; size: NA; DNA: TGTGCCAGCAGCTTAGTATCAGATACGCAGTATTTT; CDR3: CASSLVSDTQYF
J: TRBJ1-1; D: TRBD1; V: TRBV6-6; size: once; DNA: TGTGCCAGCAGTCGACAGGGCGACACTGAAGCTTTCTTT; CDR3: CASSRQGDTEAFF
J: TRBJ2-2; D: NA; V: TRBV13; size: NA; DNA: TGTGCCAGCAGCTTAGCGGGACTTCAACTCACCGGGGAGCTGTTTTTT; CDR3: CASSLAGLQLTGELFF
J: TRBJ1-3; D: NA; V: TRBV5-6; size: NA; DNA: TGTGCCAGCAGCTCGACAGGAGCCGAGTCTGGAAACACCATATATTTT; CDR3: CASSSTGAESGNTIYF
J: TRBJ2-1; D: TRBD2; V: TRBV6-5; size: NA; DNA: TGTGCCAGCAGTTTTTGGACTAGCGAATACAATGAGCAGTTCTTC; CDR3: CASSFWTSEYNEQFF
J: TRBJ2-2; D: TRBD2; V: TRBV16; size: NA; DNA: TGTGCCAGCAGTCAAAGCGGGAGCGGAACCGGGGAGCTGTCTTTT; CDR3: CASSQSGSGTGELSF
J: TRBJ1-5; D: TRBD1; V: TRBV6-5; size: few; DNA: TGTGCCAGCAGTTACTGGGACAGGGTCAATCAGCCCCAGCATTTT; CDR3: CASSYWDRVNQPQHF
J: TRBJ2-1; D: TRBD2; V: TRBV2; size: NA; DNA: TGTGCCAGCAGTGTTACTAGCGGGAGGAATGAGCAGTTCTTC; CDR3: CASSVTSGRNEQFF
J: TRBJ2-7; D: TRBD1; V: TRBV9; size: NA; DNA: TGTGCCAGCAGCGCACCTGGAGGGGACAGGGGGCTAGGTGAGCAGTACTTC; CDR3: CASSAPGGDRGLGEQYF
J: TRBJ2-2; D: TRBD2; V: TRBV28; size: NA; DNA: TGTGCCAGCAGTTCCACGGTAACTAGCGGAGGGAACACCGGGGAGCTGTTTTTT; CDR3: CASSSTVTSGGNTGELFF
J: TRBJ1-5; D: TRBD1; V: TRBV30; size: NA; DNA: TGTGCCTGGAGCCCCGGACAGGGAAGTCAGCCCCAGCATTTT; CDR3: CAWSPGQGSQPQHF
J: TRBJ2-1; D: NA; V: TRBV7-9; size: once; DNA: TGTGCCAGCAGCTTGCTACCGGGATTCTCCCCTTACAATGAGCAGTTCTTC; CDR3: CASSLLPGFSPYNEQFF
J: TRBJ2-2; D: TRBD1; V: TRBV29-1; size: NA; DNA: TGCAGCGTACATCGACAGGGGATGACAGGGGAGCTGTTTTTT; CDR3: CSVHRQGMTGELFF
J: TRBJ2-3; D: TRBD2; V: TRBV7-6; size: few; DNA: TGTGCCAGCAGCTCTGGTAGCGGGACAGATACGCAGTATTTT; CDR3: CASSSGSGTDTQYF
J: TRBJ2-2; D: NA; V: TRBV7-9; size: NA; DNA: TGTGCCAGCAGCTTAGGACAGAACACCGGGGAGCTGTTTTTT; CDR3: CASSLGQNTGELFF
J: TRBJ2-3; D: NA; V: TRBV5-6; size: NA; DNA: TGCGCCAGCAGCGCTGACAGGACAGATACGCAGTATTTT; CDR3: CASSADRTDTQYF
J: TRBJ2-7; D: NA; V: TRBV7-8; size: NA; DNA: TGTGCCAGCAGCCCCCCGAGCCGACAGGACCACGAGCAGTACTTC; CDR3: CASSPPSRQDHEQYF
J: TRBJ2-5; D: TRBD1; V: TRBV6-5; size: NA; DNA: TGTGCCAGCAGGGTACCGGGACAGGGACAGACCCAGTACTTC; CDR3: CASRVPGQGQTQYF